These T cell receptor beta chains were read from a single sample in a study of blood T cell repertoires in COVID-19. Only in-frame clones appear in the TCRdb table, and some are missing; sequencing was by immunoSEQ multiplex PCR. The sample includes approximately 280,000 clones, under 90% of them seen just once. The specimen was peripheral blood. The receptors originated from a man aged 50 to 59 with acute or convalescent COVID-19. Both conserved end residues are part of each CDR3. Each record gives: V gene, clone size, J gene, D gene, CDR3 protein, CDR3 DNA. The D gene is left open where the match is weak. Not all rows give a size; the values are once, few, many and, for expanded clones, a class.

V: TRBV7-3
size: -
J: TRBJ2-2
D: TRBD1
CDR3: CASSLQTGGTGELFF
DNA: TGTGCCAGCAGCTTACAGACAGGGGGCACCGGGGAGCTGTTTTTT

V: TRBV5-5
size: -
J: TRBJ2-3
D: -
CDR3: CASSLAQGPDTQYF
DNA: TGTGCCAGCAGCTTGGCCCAGGGGCCAGATACGCAGTATTTT

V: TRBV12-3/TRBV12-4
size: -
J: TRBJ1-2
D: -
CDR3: CASSPGGTYGYTF
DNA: TGTGCCAGCAGCCCCGGAGGTACCTATGGCTACACCTTC

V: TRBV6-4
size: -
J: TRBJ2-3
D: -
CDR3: CASSDRGANTDTQYF
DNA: TGTGCCAGCAGTGATCGGGGGGCAAACACAGATACGCAGTATTTT

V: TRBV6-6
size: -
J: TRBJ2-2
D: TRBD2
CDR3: CASSRSGGASGELFF
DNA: TGTGCCAGCAGCCGTAGCGGGGGGGCGTCCGGGGAGCTGTTTTTT

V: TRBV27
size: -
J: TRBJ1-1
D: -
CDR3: CASRGTTNTEAFF
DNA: TGTGCCAGCAGGGGGACAACGAACACTGAAGCTTTCTTT

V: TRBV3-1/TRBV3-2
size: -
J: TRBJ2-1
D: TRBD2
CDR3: CASSHLPGLAGENEQFF
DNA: TGTGCCAGCTCCCATTTACCGGGACTAGCGGGGGAAAATGAGCAGTTCTTC

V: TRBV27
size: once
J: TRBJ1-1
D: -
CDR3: CASSLPGTEAFF
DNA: TGTGCCAGCAGTCTACCGGGTACTGAAGCTTTCTTT

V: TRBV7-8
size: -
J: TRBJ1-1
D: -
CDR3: CASSLKRALNTEAFF
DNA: TGTGCCAGCAGCTTAAAGAGGGCCCTGAACACTGAAGCTTTCTTT

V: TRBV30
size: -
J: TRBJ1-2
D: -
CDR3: CAWSQGHGYGYTF
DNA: TGTGCCTGGAGTCAGGGACACGGCTATGGCTACACCTTC

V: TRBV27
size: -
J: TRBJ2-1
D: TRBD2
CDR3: CASSLSGGYYNEQFF
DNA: TGTGCCAGCAGCCTTAGCGGGGGGTACTACAATGAGCAGTTCTTC

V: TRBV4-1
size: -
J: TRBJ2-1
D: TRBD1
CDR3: CASSPGQGAVNEQFF
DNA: TGCGCCAGCAGCCCGGGACAGGGGGCGGTCAATGAGCAGTTCTTC

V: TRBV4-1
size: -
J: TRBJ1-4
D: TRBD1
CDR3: CASSPRYGQGSIEKLFF
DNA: TGCGCCAGCAGCCCTCGATACGGACAGGGGAGTATTGAAAAACTGTTTTTT

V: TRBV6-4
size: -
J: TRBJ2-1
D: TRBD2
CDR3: CASSSSGGYNEQFF
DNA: TGTGCCAGCAGCTCCTCGGGGGGATACAATGAGCAGTTCTTC

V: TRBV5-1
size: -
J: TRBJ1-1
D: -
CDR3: CASSSDGIVDTEAFF
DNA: TGCGCCAGCAGCTCCGACGGGATCGTAGACACTGAAGCTTTCTTT

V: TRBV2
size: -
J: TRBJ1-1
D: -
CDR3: CATNLGALNTEAFF
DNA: TGTGCCACTAATTTAGGGGCCCTGAACACTGAAGCTTTCTTT

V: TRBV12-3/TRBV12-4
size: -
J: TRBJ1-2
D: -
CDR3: CASSLQGNYGYTF
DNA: TGTGCCAGCAGTTTACAGGGTAACTATGGCTACACCTTC

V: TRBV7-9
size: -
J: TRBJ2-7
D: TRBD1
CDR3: CASSQTGGTYEQYF
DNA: TGTGCCAGCAGCCAGACAGGGGGGACCTACGAGCAGTACTTC

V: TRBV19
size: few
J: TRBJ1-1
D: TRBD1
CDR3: CASRNQGAGTEAFF
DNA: TGTGCCAGTAGAAATCAGGGGGCGGGCACTGAAGCTTTCTTT

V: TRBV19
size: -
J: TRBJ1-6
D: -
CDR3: CASSPGGLKGPLHF
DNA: TGTGCCAGTAGTCCAGGAGGGCTTAAAGGGCCCCTCCACTTT

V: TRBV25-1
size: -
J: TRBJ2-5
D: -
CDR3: CASSQPLTVLEPQYF
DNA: TGTGCCAGCAGCCAACCCCTGACAGTTCTAGAGCCCCAGTACTTC

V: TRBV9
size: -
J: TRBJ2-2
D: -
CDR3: CASSVGSHTGELFF
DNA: TGTGCCAGCAGCGTCGGGTCTCACACCGGGGAGCTGTTTTTT

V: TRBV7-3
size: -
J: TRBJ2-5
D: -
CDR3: CASSLYPGHPGETQYF
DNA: TGTGCCAGCAGCTTGTACCCGGGACACCCAGGGGAGACCCAGTACTTC

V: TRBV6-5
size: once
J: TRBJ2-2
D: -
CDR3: CASSYRGLNTGELFF
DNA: TGTGCCAGCAGTTACAGGGGTTTGAACACCGGGGAGCTGTTTTTT

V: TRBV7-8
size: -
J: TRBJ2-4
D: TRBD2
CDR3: CASSPGLAVQQYF
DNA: TGTGCCAGCAGCCCGGGACTAGCGGTTCAGCAGTACTTC

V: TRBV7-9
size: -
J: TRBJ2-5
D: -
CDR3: CASGAGASTNQETQYF
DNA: TGTGCCAGCGGGGCAGGGGCATCTACTAACCAAGAGACCCAGTACTTC

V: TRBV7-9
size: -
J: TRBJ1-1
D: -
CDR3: CASSLENRDTEAFF
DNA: TGTGCCAGCAGCTTAGAGAACAGAGACACTGAAGCTTTCTTT

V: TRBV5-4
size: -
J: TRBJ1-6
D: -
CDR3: CASGPFGNDSPLHF
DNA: TGTGCCAGCGGCCCGTTTGGCAATGATTCACCCCTCCACTTT

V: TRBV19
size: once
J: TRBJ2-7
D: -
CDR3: CASKGRGNYEQYF
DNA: TGTGCCAGTAAAGGGCGGGGAAACTACGAGCAGTACTTC

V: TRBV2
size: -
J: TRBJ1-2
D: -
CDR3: CASSEALGRHGYTF
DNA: TGTGCCAGCAGTGAAGCGCTGGGTCGACACGGCTACACCTTC

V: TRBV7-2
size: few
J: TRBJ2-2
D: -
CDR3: CATLGVFTFANTGELFF
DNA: TGTGCCACCCTGGGAGTTTTCACGTTCGCGAACACCGGGGAGCTGTTTTTT

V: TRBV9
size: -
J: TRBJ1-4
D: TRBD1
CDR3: CASSDGQVEKLFF
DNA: TGTGCCAGCAGCGATGGACAGGTCGAAAAACTGTTTTTT

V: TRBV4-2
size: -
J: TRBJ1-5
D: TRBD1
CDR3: CASSQDSTGGNQPQHF
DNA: TGTGCCAGCAGCCAAGATTCGACAGGGGGAAATCAGCCCCAGCATTTT

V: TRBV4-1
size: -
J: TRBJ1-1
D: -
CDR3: CASSHANYQGLAEAFF
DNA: TGCGCCAGCAGCCACGCAAATTACCAGGGGTTGGCTGAAGCTTTCTTT

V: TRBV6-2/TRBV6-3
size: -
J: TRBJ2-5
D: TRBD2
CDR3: CASSTGTSGGSRKTQYF
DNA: TGTGCCAGCAGTACCGGGACTAGCGGGGGTTCCCGAAAGACCCAGTACTTC

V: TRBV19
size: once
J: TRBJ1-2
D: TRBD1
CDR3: CASSNHPTGTGVNGYTF
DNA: TGTGCCAGTAGTAACCACCCGACCGGGACAGGGGTTAATGGCTACACCTTC

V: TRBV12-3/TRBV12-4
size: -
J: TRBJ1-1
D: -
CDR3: CASTFGEAEAFF
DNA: TGTGCCAGCACCTTCGGGGAGGCTGAAGCTTTCTTT

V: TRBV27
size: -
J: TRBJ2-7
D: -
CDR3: CASSPFYAGQSSYEQYF
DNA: TGTGCCAGCAGTCCCTTTTACGCAGGACAGAGTTCCTACGAGCAGTACTTC

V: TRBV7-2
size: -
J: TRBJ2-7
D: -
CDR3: CASSHAGAYEQYF
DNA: TGTGCCAGCAGCCACGCAGGGGCCTACGAGCAGTACTTC

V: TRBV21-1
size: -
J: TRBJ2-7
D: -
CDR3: CASSTGTGGVEQYF
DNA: TGTGCCAGCAGCACCGGGACAGGGGGTGTCGAGCAGTACTTC

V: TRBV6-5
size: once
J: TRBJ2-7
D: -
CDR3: CASTTRVTVSYEQYF
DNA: TGTGCCAGCACCACCAGGGTAACCGTTTCCTACGAGCAGTACTTC

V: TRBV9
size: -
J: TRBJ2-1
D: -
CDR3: CASSVDPHTTGNEQFF
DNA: TGTGCCAGCAGCGTAGACCCCCACACTACTGGGAATGAGCAGTTCTTC

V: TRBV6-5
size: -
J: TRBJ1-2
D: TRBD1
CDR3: CASRAGQGGHYGYTF
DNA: TGTGCCAGCAGGGCGGGACAGGGCGGGCACTATGGCTACACCTTC

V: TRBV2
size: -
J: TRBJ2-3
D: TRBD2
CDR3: CASSRAGGSTDTQYF
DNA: TGTGCCAGCAGTCGAGCGGGGGGTAGCACAGATACGCAGTATTTT

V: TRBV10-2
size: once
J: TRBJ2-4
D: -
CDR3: CASVRAGAKNIQYF
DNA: TGCGCCAGCGTCCGAGCAGGAGCCAAAAACATTCAGTACTTC

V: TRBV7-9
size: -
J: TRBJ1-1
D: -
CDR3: CASSLVVYGDTEAFF
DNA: TGTGCCAGCAGCTTAGTGGTATACGGGGACACTGAAGCTTTCTTT

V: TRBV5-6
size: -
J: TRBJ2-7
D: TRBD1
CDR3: CASRMTGTYEQYF
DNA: TGTGCCAGCAGGATGACAGGGACCTACGAGCAGTACTTC

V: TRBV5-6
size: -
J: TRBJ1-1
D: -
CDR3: CASSFVGGNTEAFF
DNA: TGTGCCAGCAGCTTCGTCGGAGGGAACACTGAAGCTTTCTTT